The source of this TCR beta chain is a study of blood T cell repertoires in COVID-19. About the study: Samples taken during acute and convalescent COVID-19 were collected in the United States, Italy and Spain.

The CDR3 has 20 residues. Per germline, CDR1 SGHRS and CDR2 YFSETQ. After removal of 0 bases from V and 0 bases from J, the junction contained 10 bases not matched to a gene. Per the original data handling: Reference gene primer amplification in the assay estimated nucleated cell counts. The assay was immunoSEQ multiplex PCR, and TCRdb's table has in-frame clones only and misses some. The V and J calls and clone size are taken from that table; D and trimming were inferred from the DNA. This table has about 100,000 clones, about 84% appearing once. Sequences were obtained from peripheral blood. The clonotype was recovered from a human donor in a cohort sampled during active COVID-19. The chain combines TRBV5-1 with TRBJ2-6; 9 bases are shared with TRBD1. The CDR3 loop reads CASSLVPGQGSSSGANVLTF. In DNA, the CDR3 is TGCGCCAGCAGCTTGGTCCCGGGACAGGGTTCTTCCTCTGGGGCCAACGTCCTGACTTTC.